The entry that follows covers one T cell receptor (beta chain) sequence. Trimming removed 6 bases from V and 2 bases from J, with 14 bases in between. The germline gives CDR1 MNHEY, CDR2 SVGAGI. The CDR3 totals 14 residues. The data were taken from a study of blood T cell repertoires in COVID-19. Under the authors' procedure: Amplification from reference gene primers served as the basis for estimated nucleated cell counts. Produced via immunoSEQ multiplex PCR; TCRdb's table is partial and in-frame only. The DNA was the basis for D and trimming; V, J and clone size are from that table. This table holds roughly 200,000 clones, 83% found once.

The receptor was isolated from a man aged 35-49 years with active or convalescent COVID-19. The sample taken for sequencing was peripheral blood. V gene TRBV6-5 combines with J gene TRBJ2-7; tentatively, D is TRBD2 (6 bases). In DNA, the CDR3 is TGTGCCAGCAGCCTTCGCGGGGCGGCCTACGAGCAGTACTTC. This codes for CASSLRGAAYEQYF.